Presented here are 13 T cell receptor beta chains from one specimen sequenced in a study of blood T cell repertoires in COVID-19. Here immunoSEQ multiplex PCR was the method, and the copy in TCRdb shows in-frame clones only, minus some. This sample carries 350,000 to 550,000 clones, 80% to 90% of them seen once, and the ten largest clones take roughly 1.1%. Sequencing was done on a sample of PBMCs or T cells enriched from blood (not recorded which). The receptors were sampled from a man aged 25-45 years who had recovered from COVID-19.

The V and J genes are TRBV5-1 and TRBJ2-2, with D possibly TRBD2 on 6 matching bases. Germline CDR1 is SGHRS and CDR2 is YFSETQ. This CDR3 has 16 residues. Trimming removed 0 bases from V and 0 bases from J, with 9 bases in between. For the CDR3, the DNA is TGCGCCAGCAGCTTGGGACCGGGGGCGAACACCGGGGAGCTGTTTTTT. This codes for CASSLGPGANTGELFF.

The V and J genes are TRBV19 and TRBJ2-7, with 8 bases that match TRBD1. Per germline, CDR1 LNHDA and CDR2 SQIVND (reference sequence). Trimming at V came to 6 bases and at J to 0 bases, leaving 10 bases not matched to a gene. There are 16 residues in the CDR3. CDR3 DNA: TGTGCCAGTAGGGGGACCGGGACAGGCGGCTCCTACGAGCAGTACTTC. This sequence encodes CASRGTGTGGSYEQYF.

This rearrangement joins TRBV3-1 (or the pseudogene TRBV3-2) to TRBJ1-2, with a weak D call TRBD1 (5 bases). The V gene's germline CDR1 is LGHDT and CDR2 YNNKEL (reference sequence). V shed 4 bases and J shed 5 bases, with 14 bases lying between them. The CDR3 spans 14 residues. The CDR3 bases are TGTGCCAGCAGCCCCGGGGGGGGATCTTATGGCTACACCTTC. It codes for CASSPGGGSYGYTF.

This chain links TRBV28 with TRBJ1-6, with 10 positions matching TRBD1. Germline V gene sequence: CDR1 MDHEN, CDR2 SYDVKM. Unmatched junction bases numbered 13, after V lost 7 bases and J lost 10 bases. The CDR3 sequence is 16 residues long. The CDR3: CASNPPWGTGDSPLHF. Here the CDR3 DNA reads TGTGCCAGCAACCCTCCTTGGGGGACAGGGGACTCACCCCTCCACTTT. Full variable domain (remainder filled in from reference TRBV28 and TRBJ1-6): DVKVTQSSRYLVKRTGEKVFLECVQDMDHENMFWYRQDPGLGLRLIYFSYDVKMKEKGDIPEGYSVSREKKERFSLILESASTNQTSMYLCASNPPWGTGDSPLHFGNGTRLTVT.

The gene calls are TRBV27 and TRBJ1-6, with D perhaps matching TRBD1 (6 bases). CDR3 length equals 14 residues. Trimming stripped 2 bases from V and 7 bases from J, with 9 bases between. Per germline, CDR1 MNHEY and CDR2 SMNVEV (reference sequence). The CDR3 DNA is TGTGCCAGCAGTTTAAGACAGGAGAATTCACCCCTCCACTTT. This encodes CASSLRQENSPLHF.

The chain recombines TRBV5-1 with TRBJ2-1; TRBD2 matches 11 bases. The CDR3 contains 20 residues. The germline V gene has CDR1 SGHRS and CDR2 YFSETQ. Trimming took 4 bases from V and 0 from J; bases not matched to a gene: 15. The CDR3, as DNA: TGCGCCAGCAGCCCCCAGGGGACTAGCGGCGACTTTAACTCCTACAATGAGCAGTTCTTC. Protein: CASSPQGTSGDFNSYNEQFF.

This clone was seen only a few times. The genes are TRBV20-1 and TRBJ1-4, with TRBD1 identical over 7 bases. Germline V gives CDR1 DFQATT, CDR2 SNEGSKA (reference sequence). This CDR3 is 15 amino acids long. V gave up 3 bases and J gave up 3 bases; unmatched junction bases: 7. The CDR3: CSASNRGSANEKLFF. For the CDR3, the DNA is TGCAGTGCTAGTAACAGGGGTTCGGCTAATGAAAAACTGTTTTTT.

This CDR3 reads CASSLDNRGMAKNIQYF. The CDR3 DNA reads TGTGCCAGCAGCTTGGATAACAGGGGGATGGCCAAAAACATTCAGTACTTC. V usage is TRBV5-8 and J usage is TRBJ2-4; 8 nucleotides match TRBD1. V shed 0 bases and J 1 base; nucleotides not matched to a gene: 6. CDR3 length: 17 amino acids. CDR1 and CDR2 from the germline V gene are SGHTS and YDEGEE.

This clone is a singleton in its sample. The CDR3 nucleotides read TGTGCCAGTAGGCACCCTCAGAGGGATCAGCCCCAGCATTTT. Its translation is CASRHPQRDQPQHF. The rearrangement uses TRBV19 and TRBJ1-5; no clear D gene. Germline V lookup: CDR1 LNHDA, CDR2 SQIVND (reference sequence). The ends were cut back, 6 bases at V and 5 bases at J, with 14 bases in the middle. The CDR3 runs to 14 residues.

The J gene is TRBJ1-2, the V gene TRBV7-2, with TRBD1 matching over 8 bases. The V and J ends lost 5 bases and 7 bases, in that order; junction bases with no gene match: 9. Germline V CDR1 and CDR2: SGHTA, FQGNSA. This CDR3 spans 14 amino acids. The CDR3 DNA reads as TGTGCCAGCAGCCCCCGACAGGGGTTGGGTGGCTACACCTTC. Translation: CASSPRQGLGGYTF.

V and J are TRBV27 and TRBJ2-1; 10 bases align to TRBD2. Germline V lookup: CDR1 MNHEY, CDR2 SMNVEV (reference sequence). This CDR3 contains 14 residues. J lost 5 bases, V lost 4 bases, and 2 bases had no gene match. CDR3 nucleotide sequence: TGTGCCAGCAGTTGGACTAGCGGTGACAATGAGCAGTTCTTC. Protein: CASSWTSGDNEQFF.

This rearrangement joins TRBV11-2 to TRBJ2-1, with unresolved D. V gave up 1 base and J gave up 1 base, with 5 bases separating them. The CDR3 totals 14 residues. Germline loops: CDR1 SGHAT, CDR2 FQNNGV. The CDR3 DNA reads TGTGCCAGCAGCTTAGTGTTATCCTACAATGAGCAGTTCTTC. Encoded protein: CASSLVLSYNEQFF.

The chain employs TRBV9 and TRBJ2-3; 7 bases are shared with TRBD2. Trimming removed 7 bases from V and 1 base from J; junction bases left unmatched: 9. The CDR3 covers 15 residues. CDR1 SGDLS and CDR2 YYNGEE come from the germline V gene. The chain's CDR3 is CASAVGGSGTDTQYF. The DNA for the CDR3 is TGTGCCAGCGCCGTCGGCGGGAGTGGCACAGATACGCAGTATTTT.